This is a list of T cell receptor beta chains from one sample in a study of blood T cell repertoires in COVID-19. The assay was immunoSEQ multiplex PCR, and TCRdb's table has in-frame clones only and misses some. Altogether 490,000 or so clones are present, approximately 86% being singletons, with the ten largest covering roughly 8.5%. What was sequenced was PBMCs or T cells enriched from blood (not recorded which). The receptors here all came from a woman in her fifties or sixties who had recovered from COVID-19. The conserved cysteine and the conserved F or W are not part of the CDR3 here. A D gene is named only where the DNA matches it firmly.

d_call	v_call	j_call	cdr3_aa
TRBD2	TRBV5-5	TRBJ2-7	ASSLGLAGAYEQY
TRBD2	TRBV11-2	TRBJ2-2	ASSLELATYTGELF
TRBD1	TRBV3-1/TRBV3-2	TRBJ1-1	ASSPDRGRAF
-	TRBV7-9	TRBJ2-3	ASSGRGRNTDTQY
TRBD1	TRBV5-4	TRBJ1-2	ASRAGTASFYGYT
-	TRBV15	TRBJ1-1	ATSSQSNTEAF
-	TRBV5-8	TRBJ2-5	ASSSGRGPSGETQY
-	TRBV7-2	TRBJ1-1	ASSSPGVTSTEAF
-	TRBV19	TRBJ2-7	ASRPQRVKRGQY
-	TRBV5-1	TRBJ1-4	ASSLTDRGTGLF
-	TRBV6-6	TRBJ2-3	ASSYGGADTQY
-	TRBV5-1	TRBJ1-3	ASSRDGFSGNTIY
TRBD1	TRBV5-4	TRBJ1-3	ASSLPGGSGNTIY
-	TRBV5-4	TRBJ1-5	ASSLDGDPNQPQH
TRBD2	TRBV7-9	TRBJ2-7	ASSLVKAGDNEQY
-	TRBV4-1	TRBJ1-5	ASSQGTFNQPQH
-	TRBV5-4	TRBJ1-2	ASSLGGQPYGYT
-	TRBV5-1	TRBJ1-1	ASSSWPKKQGDITEAF
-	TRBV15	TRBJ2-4	ATSRDSKKNIQY
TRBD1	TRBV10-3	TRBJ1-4	AISGEQGSLSGEKLF
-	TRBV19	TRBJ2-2	ASRGRFETGELF
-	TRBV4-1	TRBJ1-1	ASSSRGSISEAF
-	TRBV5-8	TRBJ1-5	ASSFTGGNQPQH
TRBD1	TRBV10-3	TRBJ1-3	AISGTGSGNTIY
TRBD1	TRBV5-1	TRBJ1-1	ASSPLTGYDTEAF
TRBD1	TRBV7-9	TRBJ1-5	ASSLERTGAGNQPQH
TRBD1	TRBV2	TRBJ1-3	ASSRGGEVGNTIY
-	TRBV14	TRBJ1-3	ASSQVVGGGNTIY
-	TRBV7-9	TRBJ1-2	ASSRPTGSQPGYT
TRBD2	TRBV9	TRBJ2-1	ASSVMPGTSDEQF
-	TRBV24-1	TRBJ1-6	ATSEAGDSPLH
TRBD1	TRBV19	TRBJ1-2	ATQTGGADYGYT
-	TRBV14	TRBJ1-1	ASSQQMNTEAF
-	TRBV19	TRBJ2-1	ASNTNRDNEQF
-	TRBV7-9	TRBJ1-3	ASSPVRGSGNTIY
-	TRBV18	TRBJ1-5	ASSPDSNQPQH
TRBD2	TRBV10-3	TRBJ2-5	ATKLAGVQETQY
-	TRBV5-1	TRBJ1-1	ASSLAGLPYNTEAF
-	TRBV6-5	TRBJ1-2	ASSLVTGINYGYT
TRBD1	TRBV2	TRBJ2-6	ASSDRASSGANVLT